One and the same sample provided the 30 T cell receptor beta chains below, sequenced in a study of blood T cells in healthy people across ages (dated by TCRdb to between 2014 and 2016). To prepare the library, 5' RACE was applied. The sequencer listed for this sample is Illumina HiSeq 2500. The second PCR ran for roughly 7 to 12 cycles and used a J-beta primer mix along with a sample-barcoded 5' primer. Starting from the raw public reads, TCRdb applied fastp trimming at Q25, assembled clones with MiXCR and retained in-frame beta chains. Duplicate CDR3 protein sequences are folded into a single record with the most common DNA and genes. The sample data list about 640,000 distinct CDR3 sequences, and roughly 50% of these were observed just once. Over 35% of the sample lies in the top ten. The sequenced sample was blood. These receptors all stem from a man in his sixties in good health.

There are a few counts of this clonotype. The rearrangement links TRBV2 to TRBJ2-5; no reliable D call. V was pared by 4 bases and J by 2 bases, with 8 bases between. Germline CDR1 reads SNHLY; CDR2 reads FYNNEI. The CDR3 runs to 13 residues. DNA of the CDR3: TGTGCCAGCAGTGTACCAGAGCAAGAGACCCAGTACTTC. The encoded protein is CASSVPEQETQYF.

V usage is TRBV10-3 and J usage is TRBJ1-2; D is undetermined. V lost 8 bases, J lost 8 bases, and 9 bases lay in between. This CDR3 has 10 amino acids. In germline, CDR1 is ENHRY, CDR2 SYGVKD. The CDR3, as DNA: TGTGCCATCCGATCGGAAGGCTACACCTTC. Protein sequence: CAIRSEGYTF.

The chain uses TRBV9 and TRBJ1-3; TRBD1 agrees at 7 bases. Germline V gene data show CDR1 as SGDLS and CDR2 as YYNGEE. Trimming cost V 3 bases and J 0 bases; bases outside gene matches: 6. The CDR3 length is 16 residues. The CDR3 nucleotides are TGTGCCAGCAGCGCGGGGACAGTATACTCTGGAAACACCATATATTTT. Translation gives CASSAGTVYSGNTIYF.

The J gene is TRBJ2-3, the V gene TRBV20-1; D is unclear. CDR1 and CDR2 (germline): DFQATT, SNEGSKA (reference sequence). The CDR3 loop spans 11 amino acids. The germline V and J ends were trimmed by 5 bases and 6 bases, with 9 bases remaining between them. CDR3 bases: TGCAGTGCTGTCCTAGGGGATACGCAGTATTTT. As protein: CSAVLGDTQYF.

This clonotype was recorded a few times. The rearrangement joins TRBV15 to TRBJ2-1; D gene uncertain. Germline CDR1 LNHNV, CDR2 YYDKDF (reference sequence). The V gene lost 3 bases and the J gene lost 4 bases, with 10 bases spanning the gap. This CDR3 is 14 amino acids long. The CDR3 DNA reads as TGTGCCACCAGCAGCGGTGACAATTACAATGAGCAGTTCTTC. The encoded protein is CATSSGDNYNEQFF.

In the case of this clonotype: This clone may be a read error of a much larger clone one base away. The conserved phenylalanine or tryptophan is not found at the CDR3 terminus, so this likely reflects a read error. V and J are TRBV12-3 or TRBV12-4 and TRBJ2-3, with D uncertain. The CDR3 totals 14 residues. The CDR3 coding sequence is TGTGCCAGCAGTTTTGGGGTGACCGGAGATGCGCAGTATTCT. Translating it yields CASSFGVTGDAQYS.

On this clonotype: The junction shows a germline mismatch at one end, possibly a read error. The J gene is TRBJ2-5, the V gene TRBV6-6, with TRBD2 matching over 16 bases. Germline CDR1 is MNHNY and CDR2 is SVGAGI (reference sequence). CDR3 length: 17 amino acids. This chain's CDR3 is CASSYGGLAGGQGTQYF. The CDR3 coding sequence is TGTGCCAGCAGTTACGGGGGACTAGCGGGGGGGCAAGGGACCCAGTACTTC.

In its sample, this clonotype was seen a few times. The V call is TRBV6-5, the J call TRBJ1-2; maybe TRBD1 (5 bases). CDR1 and CDR2 (germline): MNHEY, SVGAGI. V gave up 5 bases and J gave up 4 bases, with 14 bases separating them. The CDR3 extends over 14 amino acids. Here the CDR3 DNA reads TGTGCCAGCAGTCAAGTCCAGGGTGGCTATGGCTACACCTTC. The encoded protein is CASSQVQGGYGYTF.

For this clonotype: This may be a read error, as it is one base from a much larger clone. J is TRBJ2-5 and V is TRBV7-2, with D maybe TRBD2 (6 bases). CDR1 and CDR2 from the germline V gene are SGHTA and FQGNSA. V lost 5 bases to trimming and J lost 0 bases, with 16 bases between them. This CDR3 spans 16 amino acids. CDR3 loop: CASSVTGGVYQETQYF. The CDR3 bases are TGTGCCAGCAGCGTTACTGGCGGGGTCTACCAAGAGACCCAGTACTTC.

CDR3 amino acids: CSAFRGAQETQYF. The CDR3 DNA reads TGCAGTGCATTCCGGGGGGCCCAAGAGACCCAGTACTTC. V is TRBV20-1 and J is TRBJ2-5; the D gene is possibly TRBD2 (7 bases). Trimming cost V 6 bases and J 1 base, with 12 bases left between them. Germline values: CDR1 DFQATT, CDR2 SNEGSKA (reference sequence). The CDR3 contains 13 residues.

V is TRBV2 and J is TRBJ2-7, with a weak D call TRBD1 (5 bases). The DNA end is more similar to TRBJ2-5, so the J call may be wrong. The CDR3 length is 15 residues. Germline CDR1 and CDR2: SNHLY and FYNNEI. The CDR3 bases are TGTGCCAGCAGTGAAAACCCCGGACAACGGGAGACCCAGTACTTC. It specifies CASSENPGQRETQYF.

The rearrangement joins TRBV14 to TRBJ1-2; D is unresolved. The V gene's germline CDR1 is SGHDN and CDR2 FVKESK. Trimming pared 0 bases from V and 7 bases from J, leaving 9 bases between. This CDR3 has 13 amino acids. Here the CDR3 reads CASSQDLMRGYTF. The CDR3, as DNA: TGTGCCAGCAGCCAAGATCTCATGCGTGGCTACACCTTC.

The rearrangement links TRBV7-6 to TRBJ2-7; TRBD1 is a possible D gene (5 bases). The ends were cut back, 5 bases at V and 2 bases at J, with 19 bases in the middle. CDR1 is SGHVS, CDR2 FNYEAQ, per germline. The CDR3 runs 16 residues. The CDR3 reads CASSPQADAFTYEQYF. CDR3 bases: TGTGCCAGCAGCCCACAGGCAGACGCATTCACCTACGAGCAGTACTTC.

This clonotype was seen a few times. This sequence joins TRBV12-3 or TRBV12-4 and TRBJ2-3, with a possible D match to TRBD1 (6 bases). Deletions cut 6 bases from V and 0 bases from J, with 7 bases between. The CDR3 is 13 residues long. This CDR3 reads CASRGASTDTQYF. CDR3 in DNA: TGTGCCAGCAGGGGGGCTAGCACAGATACGCAGTATTTT.

The table lists this clonotype with a few counts. The J gene is TRBJ2-7, the V gene TRBV20-1; D unresolved. The CDR3 spans 11 residues. From germline, CDR1 is DFQATT and CDR2 SNEGSKA (reference sequence). In DNA form, the CDR3 reads TGCAGCGCCTCGGACTCCTACGAGCAGTACTTC. It codes for CSASDSYEQYF.

The chain employs TRBV2 and TRBJ2-5; tentatively, D is TRBD2 (8 bases). The germline V and J ends were trimmed by 7 bases and 5 bases, with 20 bases remaining between them. The CDR3 loop spans 15 amino acids. Germline loops: CDR1 SNHLY, CDR2 FYNNEI. The CDR3 protein is CASNRGGTVLETQYF. The CDR3 nucleotides read TGTGCCAGCAACCGCGGGGGGACAGTCTTGGAGACCCAGTACTTC.

This clonotype turned up a few times. The chain links TRBV29-1 to TRBJ2-5; D is unresolved. The CDR3 covers 12 residues. V lost 6 bases to trimming and J lost 2 bases, with 10 bases between them. The germline V gene encodes CDR1 SQVTM and CDR2 ANQGSEA. CDR3 coding DNA: TGCAGCGTAGGGCGGTTTCAAGAGACCCAGTACTTC. Protein product: CSVGRFQETQYF.

This clonotype was detected only a few times. The chain is built from TRBV20-1 and TRBJ2-1; D might be TRBD2 (6 bases). Trimming stripped 4 bases from V and 8 bases from J, with 21 bases between. CDR1 is DFQATT, CDR2 SNEGSKA, per germline (reference sequence). The length of the CDR3 is 15 residues. CDR3 nucleotide sequence: TGCAGTGCTACCGACGGGACTTCGGGTTGGGATGAGCAGTTCTTC. This codes for CSATDGTSGWDEQFF.

This clonotype was found a few times. CDR3 sequence reads: CASSLGGLNTGELFF. The CDR3 coding sequence is TGTGCCAGCAGCTTGGGGGGTCTGAACACCGGGGAGCTGTTTTTT. This sequence joins TRBV7-7 and TRBJ2-2, with a weak D call TRBD2 (6 bases). CDR1 and CDR2 from the germline V gene are SSHAT and FNYEAQ (reference sequence). This CDR3 has 15 residues. The V end lost 3 bases, the J end lost 1 base, and 9 bases lay between the germline ends.

The table lists this clonotype with a few counts. The chain has TRBV4-1 and TRBJ2-1; D gene ambiguous. The CDR3 has 16 residues. V gave up 0 bases and J gave up 3 bases, with 12 bases separating them. Germline V gives CDR1 MGHRA, CDR2 YSYEKL. As DNA, the CDR3 is TGCGCCAGCAGCCAAGATCGACTCGACCTCTACAATGAGCAGTTCTTC. As protein: CASSQDRLDLYNEQFF.

This chain links TRBV20-1 with TRBJ1-2, with TRBD1 identical over 7 bases. The V and J ends lost 1 base and 4 bases, in that order; junction bases with no gene match: 6. The CDR3 is 14 residues long. Germline V lookup: CDR1 DFQATT, CDR2 SNEGSKA (reference sequence). This chain's CDR3 is CSARGGDSPYGYTF. The CDR3 DNA follows: TGCAGTGCTAGAGGGGGGGACAGCCCCTATGGCTACACCTTC.

This clonotype was picked up a small number of times. The chain combines TRBV28 with TRBJ2-1; D is unresolved. Trimming took off 6 bases at V and 8 bases at J, with 17 bases between the two ends. Germline V CDR1 and CDR2: MDHEN, SYDVKM. This CDR3 is 14 amino acids long. CDR3 coding DNA: TGTGCCAGCAGCCCCCCCGGAGAGATAGATGAGCAGTTCTTC. Protein sequence: CASSPPGEIDEQFF.

This clonotype was observed a few times. The CDR3 reads CASRAAGTAKRTQYF. CDR3 coding DNA: TGTGCCAGCAGAGCCGCCGGGACAGCTAAGAGGACCCAGTACTTC. The chain uses TRBV2 and TRBJ2-5, with 7 bases that match TRBD1. The CDR3 spans 15 residues. Germline trimming cut 6 bases from V and 7 bases from J; bases unmatched to any gene: 14. Per germline, CDR1 SNHLY and CDR2 FYNNEI.

This clonotype was seen a few times. The chain recombines TRBV7-2 with TRBJ1-2, with D possibly being TRBD1 (5 bases). The germline gives CDR1 SGHTA, CDR2 FQGNSA. This CDR3 is 15 amino acids long. Trimming pared 1 base from V and 4 bases from J, leaving 13 bases between. CDR3 residues: CASSLDAGSGYGYTF. CDR3 in DNA: TGTGCCAGCAGCTTAGATGCAGGGTCTGGCTATGGCTACACCTTC.

This clonotype was seen a handful of times. The chain links TRBV20-1 to TRBJ1-5; possibly TRBD1 for D (5 bases). CDR3 length: 15 amino acids. In germline, CDR1 is DFQATT, CDR2 SNEGSKA (reference sequence). The ends were cut back, 6 bases at V and 1 base at J, with 16 bases in the middle. As DNA, the CDR3 is TGCAGTGCCTTAGACCCAGGGTCAAGCAATCAGCCCCAGCATTTT. Amino acids: CSALDPGSSNQPQHF.

This clonotype appeared a few times. This chain links TRBV10-3 with TRBJ1-2; no clear D. The CDR3 runs to 13 residues. Germline V gene sequence: CDR1 ENHRY, CDR2 SYGVKD. V lost 3 bases and J lost 5, with 10 bases in between. CDR3 protein: CAISDEAVYGYTF. The CDR3 nucleotides are TGTGCCATCAGTGATGAAGCGGTATATGGCTACACCTTC.

The chain has TRBV4-1 and TRBJ2-5; 7 bases align to TRBD1. With 1 base clipped from V and 2 bases from J, the junction kept 4 bases outside the gene matches. This CDR3 spans 15 amino acids. Germline CDR1 MGHRA, CDR2 YSYEKL. The CDR3 bases are TGCGCCAGCAGCCAAGGATGGGGACAGCAAGAGACCCAGTACTTC. Translating gives CASSQGWGQQETQYF.

The chain recombines TRBV13 with TRBJ2-5; TRBD2 is a possible D gene (5 bases). The ends were cut back, 4 bases at V and 4 bases at J, with 16 bases in the middle. This CDR3 is built from 15 residues. CDR1 and CDR2 from the germline V gene are PRHDT and FYEKMQ (reference sequence). CDR3 residues: CASSSRTGFVETQYF. CDR3 coding DNA: TGTGCCAGCAGCTCTCGGACTGGGTTCGTAGAGACCCAGTACTTC.

This clonotype turned up a few times. The chain has TRBV7-2 and TRBJ2-5; TRBD1 is a possible D gene (6 bases). The V end lost 1 base, the J end lost 5 bases, and 11 bases lay between the germline ends. Germline CDR1 is SGHTA and CDR2 is FQGNSA. The CDR3 sequence is 14 residues long. DNA for the CDR3: TGTGCCAGCAGCTTAGTCTGGGGGCGGGAGACCCAGTACTTC. Amino acid sequence: CASSLVWGRETQYF. Complete variable domain (other parts from reference TRBV7-2 and TRBJ2-5): GAGVSQSPSNKVTEKGKDVELRCDPISGHTALYWYRQSLGQGLEFLIYFQGNSAPDKSGLPSDRFSAERTGGSVSTLTIQRTQQEDSAVYLCASSLVWGRETQYFGPGTRLLVL.

The genes are TRBV6-1 and TRBJ2-3; D may be TRBD1 (5 bases). The CDR3 has 15 residues. The germline CDR1 and CDR2 sequences are MNHNS and SASEGT. V was shortened by 6 bases and J by 0 bases, with 13 bases between the two germline ends. The CDR3 sequence: CASRLTVSSTDTQYF. Written as DNA, the CDR3 is TGTGCCAGCAGGCTGACAGTTTCTAGCACAGATACGCAGTATTTT.